This T cell receptor (beta chain) comes out of a study of T cells after yellow fever vaccination. Study outcomes and limitations: Most clones from primary vaccination resurfaced after the booster (about 95% CD4, 88% CD8). Although the secondary response was weaker, it peaked faster, at day 5 versus 15.

Germline CDR1 MNHEY, CDR2 SVGAGI. V gave up 6 bases and J gave up 2 bases, with 17 bases separating them. The CDR3 is 15 amino acids. On this clonotype itself: The antigen remains undetermined.

MiXCR was run by TCRdb on the 5' RACE reads, yielding one entry per CDR3 protein. The table records 120,000 or so distinct CDR3 sequences, approximately 16% of them present only once. Sequenced material: CD8+ T cells sorted from PBMCs, taken 5 days after the yellow fever booster vaccination. This chain links TRBV6-5 with TRBJ2-7; D gene ambiguous. The source of this sequence is a man younger than 35 who received the YFV17D yellow fever vaccine. Here the CDR3 DNA reads TGTGCCAGCAGATTACGAGTCGGACGCCCCTACGAGCAGTACTTC. Amino acid sequence: CASRLRVGRPYEQYF.